This entry concerns a single T cell receptor beta chain. The sample originates from a study of blood T cell repertoires in COVID-19. Turning to the study itself: Sites across the United States, Italy and Spain contributed samples from acute and convalescent COVID-19. Sources were T cells, B-cell-depleted T cells, or PBMCs; the material itself was cDNA or gDNA.

How the authors handled the data: Amplification with reference gene primers provided the estimates of nucleated cell counts. TCRdb keeps only in-frame clones here, not all; method: immunoSEQ multiplex PCR. That table gives V, J and clone size, and the DNA gave D and trimming. The sample consists of around 120,000 clones, 70% to 90% of them appearing once. This sequence was found in a human donor in a cohort sampled during active COVID-19. Source material: peripheral blood.

Written as DNA, the CDR3 is TGTGCCAGCAGCTTCGAGCTTAGCTCTGGAAACACCATATATTTT. It specifies CASSFELSSGNTIYF. The rearrangement joins TRBV7-2 to TRBJ1-3, with no clear D. Germline V lookup: CDR1 SGHTA, CDR2 FQGNSA. The CDR3 extends over 15 amino acids. Trimming stripped 3 bases from V and 0 bases from J, with 9 bases between.